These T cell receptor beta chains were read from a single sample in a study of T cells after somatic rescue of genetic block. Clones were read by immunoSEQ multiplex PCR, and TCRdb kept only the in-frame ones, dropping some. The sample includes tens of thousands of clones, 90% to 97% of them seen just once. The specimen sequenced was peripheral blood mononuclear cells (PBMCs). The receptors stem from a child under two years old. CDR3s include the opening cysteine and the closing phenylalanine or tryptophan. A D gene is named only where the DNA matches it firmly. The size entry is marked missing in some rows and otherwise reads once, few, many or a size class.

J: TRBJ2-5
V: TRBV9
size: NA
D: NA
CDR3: CASSPTNGGETQYF
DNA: TGTGCCAGCAGCCCCACAAATGGGGGAGAGACCCAGTACTTC

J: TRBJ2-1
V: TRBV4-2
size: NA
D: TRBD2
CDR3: CASSQDRRLAGDDEQFF
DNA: TGTGCCAGCAGCCAAGATCGTAGGCTAGCGGGAGATGATGAGCAGTTCTTC

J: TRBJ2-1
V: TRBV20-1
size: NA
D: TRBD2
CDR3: CSARGGRQFF
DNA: TGCAGTGCTAGGGGGGGGAGGCAGTTCTTC

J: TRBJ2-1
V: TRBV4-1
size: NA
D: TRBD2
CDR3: CASSHQTSGRANEQFF
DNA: TGCGCCAGCAGCCACCAGACTAGCGGGAGGGCCAATGAGCAGTTCTTC

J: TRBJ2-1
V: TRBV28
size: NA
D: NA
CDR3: CASSTTRNEQFF
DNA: TGTGCCAGCAGTACGACTAGAAATGAGCAGTTCTTC

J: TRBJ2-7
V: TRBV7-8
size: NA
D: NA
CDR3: CASSLLTYEQYF
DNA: TGTGCCAGCAGCTTACTAACCTACGAGCAGTACTTC

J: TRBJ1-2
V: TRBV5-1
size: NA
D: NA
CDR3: CASSLGQGQGYTF
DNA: TGCGCCAGCAGCTTGGGTCAGGGGCAAGGCTACACCTTC

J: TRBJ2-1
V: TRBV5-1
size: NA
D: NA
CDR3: CASSLPGQQFF
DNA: TGCGCCAGCAGCTTGCCGGGACAGCAGTTCTTC

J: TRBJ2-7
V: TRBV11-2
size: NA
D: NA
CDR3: CASSLVRGRSSYEQYF
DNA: TGTGCCAGCAGCTTAGTAAGGGGGAGGAGCTCCTACGAGCAGTACTTC

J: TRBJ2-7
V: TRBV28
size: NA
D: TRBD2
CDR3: CASSVGSAGMEYEQYF
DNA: TGTGCCAGCAGCGTCGGTTCAGCGGGAATGGAATACGAGCAGTACTTC

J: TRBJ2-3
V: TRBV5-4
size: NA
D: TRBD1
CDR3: CASSLTGATDTQYF
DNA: TGTGCCAGCAGCTTGACAGGGGCCACAGATACGCAGTATTTT

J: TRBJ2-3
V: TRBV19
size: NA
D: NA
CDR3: CASSIGQSRTDTQYF
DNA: TGTGCCAGTAGTATAGGACAGTCCCGGACAGATACGCAGTATTTT

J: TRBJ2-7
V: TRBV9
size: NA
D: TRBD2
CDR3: CASSTGTSGRGSSYEQYF
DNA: TGTGCCAGCAGCACTGGGACTAGCGGGAGGGGTAGCTCCTACGAGCAGTACTTC

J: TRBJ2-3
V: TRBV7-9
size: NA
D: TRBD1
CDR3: CASSLTGGTDTQYF
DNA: TGTGCCAGCAGCCTTACAGGGGGCACAGATACGCAGTATTTT

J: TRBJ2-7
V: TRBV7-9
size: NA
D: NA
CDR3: CASSLSKAGGSEQYF
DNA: TGTGCCAGCAGCCTTTCGAAGGCCGGGGGATCCGAGCAGTACTTC

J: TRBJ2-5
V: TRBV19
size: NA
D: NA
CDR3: CASSITGSQETQYF
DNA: TGTGCCAGTAGTATAACGGGAAGCCAAGAGACCCAGTACTTC

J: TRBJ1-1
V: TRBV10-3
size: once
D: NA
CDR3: CAIRTADMNTEAFF
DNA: TGTGCCATCAGGACGGCAGATATGAACACTGAAGCTTTCTTT

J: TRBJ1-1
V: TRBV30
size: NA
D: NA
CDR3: CAWREGTEAFF
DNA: TGTGCCTGGAGGGAGGGAACTGAAGCTTTCTTT

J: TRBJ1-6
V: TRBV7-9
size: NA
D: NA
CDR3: CASSLAGHYNSPLHF
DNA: TGTGCCAGCAGCTTAGCGGGACACTATAATTCACCCCTCCACTTT

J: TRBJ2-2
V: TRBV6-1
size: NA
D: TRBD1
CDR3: CASRRTGANTGELFF
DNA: TGTGCCAGCAGACGGACAGGGGCGAACACCGGGGAGCTGTTTTTT

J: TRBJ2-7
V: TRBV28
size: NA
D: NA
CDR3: CASSDGGAYEQYF
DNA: TGTGCCAGCAGTGATGGCGGGGCCTACGAGCAGTACTTC

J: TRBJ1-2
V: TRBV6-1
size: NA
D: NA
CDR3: CASSEGYGYTF
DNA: TGTGCCAGCAGTGAGGGTTATGGCTACACCTTC

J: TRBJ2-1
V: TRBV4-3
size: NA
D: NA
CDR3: CASSQAGYNEQFF
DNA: TGCGCCAGCAGCCAAGCAGGGTACAATGAGCAGTTCTTC

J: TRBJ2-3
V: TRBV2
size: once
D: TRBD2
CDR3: CASEGLAGEFTDTQYF
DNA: TGTGCCAGCGAGGGACTAGCGGGAGAATTTACAGATACGCAGTATTTT

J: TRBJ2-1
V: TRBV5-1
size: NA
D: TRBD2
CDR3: CASSFQAGLYNEQFF
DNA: TGCGCCAGCAGCTTCCAGGCGGGACTATACAATGAGCAGTTCTTC

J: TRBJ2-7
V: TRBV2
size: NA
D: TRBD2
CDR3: CASSVGLAASYEQYF
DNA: TGTGCCAGCAGCGTAGGACTAGCGGCCTCCTACGAGCAGTACTTC

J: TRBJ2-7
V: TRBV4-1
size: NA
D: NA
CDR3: CASSQVSLGLSSDEQYF
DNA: TGCGCCAGCAGCCAAGTTTCGCTAGGACTATCCTCTGACGAGCAGTACTTC

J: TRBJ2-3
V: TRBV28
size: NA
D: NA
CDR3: CASSLEGYHSGTQYF
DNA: TGTGCCAGCAGTTTGGAGGGGTACCATTCGGGGACGCAGTATTTT

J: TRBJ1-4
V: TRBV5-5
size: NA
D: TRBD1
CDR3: CASSIGQGGGKLFF
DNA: TGTGCCAGCAGCATAGGACAGGGTGGGGGAAAACTGTTTTTT

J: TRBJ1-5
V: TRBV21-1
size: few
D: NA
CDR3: CASSKALWDQPQHF
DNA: TGTGCCAGCAGCAAAGCGCTTTGGGATCAGCCCCAGCATTTT

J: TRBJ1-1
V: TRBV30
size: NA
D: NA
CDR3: CAWSQSTGYTEAFF
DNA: TGTGCCTGGAGTCAGAGTACAGGGTACACTGAAGCTTTCTTT

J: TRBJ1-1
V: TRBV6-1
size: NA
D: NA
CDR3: CATLFQVVAEAFF
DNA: TGTGCCACCCTGTTTCAGGTCGTGGCTGAAGCTTTCTTT

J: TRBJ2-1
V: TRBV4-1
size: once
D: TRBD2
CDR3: CASSQESLAGLNEQFF
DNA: TGCGCCAGCAGCCAAGAAAGTCTAGCGGGATTGAATGAGCAGTTCTTC

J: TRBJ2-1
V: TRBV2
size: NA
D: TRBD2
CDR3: CASSPRTSGNNEQFF
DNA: TGTGCCAGCAGCCCCAGGACTAGCGGCAACAATGAGCAGTTCTTC

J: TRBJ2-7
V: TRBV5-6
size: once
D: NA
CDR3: CASRLAPSGPNGQYF
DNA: TGTGCCAGCAGGTTGGCACCCTCGGGCCCTAATGGGCAGTACTTC

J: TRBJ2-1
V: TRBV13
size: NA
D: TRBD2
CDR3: CASSKGLPNEQFF
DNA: TGTGCCAGCAGCAAGGGACTACCCAATGAGCAGTTCTTC